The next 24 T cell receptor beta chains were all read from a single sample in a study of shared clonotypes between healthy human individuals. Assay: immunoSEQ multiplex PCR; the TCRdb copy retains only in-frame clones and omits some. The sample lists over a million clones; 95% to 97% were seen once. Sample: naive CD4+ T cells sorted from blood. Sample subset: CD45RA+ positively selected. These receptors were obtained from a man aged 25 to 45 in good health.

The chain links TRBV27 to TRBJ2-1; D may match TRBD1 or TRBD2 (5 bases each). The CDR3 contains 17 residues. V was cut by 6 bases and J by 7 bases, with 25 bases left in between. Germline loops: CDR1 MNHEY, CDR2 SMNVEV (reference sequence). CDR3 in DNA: TGTGCCAGCAGGCCTACCGGCCCGGGGCCGACGGCAAATGAGCAGTTCTTC. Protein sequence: CASRPTGPGPTANEQFF.

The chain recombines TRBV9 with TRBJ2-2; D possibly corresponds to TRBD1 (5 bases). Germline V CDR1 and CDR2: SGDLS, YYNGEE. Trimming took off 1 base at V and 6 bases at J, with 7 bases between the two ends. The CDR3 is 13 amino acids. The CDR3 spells CASSVQGAGELFF. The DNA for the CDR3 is TGTGCCAGCAGCGTACAGGGTGCCGGGGAGCTGTTTTTT. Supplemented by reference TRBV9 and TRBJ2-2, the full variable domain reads DSGVTQTPKHLITATGQRVTLRCSPRSGDLSVYWYQQSLDQGLQFLIQYYNGEERAKGNILERFSAQQFPDLHSELNLSSLELGDSALYFCASSVQGAGELFFGEGSRLTVL.

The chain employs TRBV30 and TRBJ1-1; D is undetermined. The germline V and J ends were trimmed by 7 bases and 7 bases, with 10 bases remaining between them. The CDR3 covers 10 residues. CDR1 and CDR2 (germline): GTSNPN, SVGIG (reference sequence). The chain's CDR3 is CASGRFEAFF. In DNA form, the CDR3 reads TGTGCCTCCGGACGGTTTGAAGCTTTCTTT.

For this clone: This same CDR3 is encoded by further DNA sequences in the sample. The CDR3 DNA follows: TGCGCCAGCAGCCAAGAGGGCTCTGGGGCCAACGTCCTGACTTTC. As protein: CASSQEGSGANVLTF. The chain recombines TRBV4-3 with TRBJ2-6; D is unclear. CDR1 is LGHNA and CDR2 is YSLEER in the germline V gene. The CDR3 has 15 residues. Trimming removed 0 bases from V and 0 bases from J, with 3 bases in between.

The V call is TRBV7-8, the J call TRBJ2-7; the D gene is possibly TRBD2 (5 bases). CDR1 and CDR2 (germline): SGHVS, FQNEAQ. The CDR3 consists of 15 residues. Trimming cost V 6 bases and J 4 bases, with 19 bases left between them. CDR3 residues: CASSRRSSGDYEQYF. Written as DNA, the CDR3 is TGTGCCAGCAGTCGACGCAGTTCCGGGGATTACGAGCAGTACTTC.

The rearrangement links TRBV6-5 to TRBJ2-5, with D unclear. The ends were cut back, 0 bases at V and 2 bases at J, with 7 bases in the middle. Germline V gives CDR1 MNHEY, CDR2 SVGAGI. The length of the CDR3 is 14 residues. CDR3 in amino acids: CASSYSPAQETQYF. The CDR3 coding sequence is TGTGCCAGCAGTTACTCGCCAGCACAAGAGACCCAGTACTTC.

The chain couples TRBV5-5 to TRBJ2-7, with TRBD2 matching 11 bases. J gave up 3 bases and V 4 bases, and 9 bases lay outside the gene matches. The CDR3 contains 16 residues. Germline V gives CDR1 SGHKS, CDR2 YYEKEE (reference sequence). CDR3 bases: TGTGCCAGCAGCCTCACCGGGACTAGCGGCCTCTACGAGCAGTACTTC. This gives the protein CASSLTGTSGLYEQYF.

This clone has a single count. CDR3 amino acids: CASSLGSGPSGSRREQYF. In DNA form, the CDR3 reads TGTGCCAGCAGCTTAGGAAGCGGGCCTAGCGGGAGCAGAAGGGAGCAGTACTTC. The chain couples TRBV7-8 to TRBJ2-7; the match to TRBD2 covers 10 bases. J was trimmed by 7 bases and V by 1 base; bases with no gene match: 16. There are 18 residues in the CDR3. In germline, CDR1 is SGHVS, CDR2 FQNEAQ.

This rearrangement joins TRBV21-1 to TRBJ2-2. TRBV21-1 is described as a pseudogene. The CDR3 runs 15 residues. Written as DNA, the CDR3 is TGTGCCAGCATAACTCTGGGCGGTCACACCGGGGAGCTGTTTTTT. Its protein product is CASITLGGHTGELFF.

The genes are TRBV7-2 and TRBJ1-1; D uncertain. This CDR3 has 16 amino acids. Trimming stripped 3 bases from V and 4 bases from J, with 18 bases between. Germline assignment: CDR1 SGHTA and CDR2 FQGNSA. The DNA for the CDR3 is TGTGCCAGCAGCTTCCCCCCGACCGGGTGGGCCACTGAAGCTTTCTTT. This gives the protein CASSFPPTGWATEAFF.

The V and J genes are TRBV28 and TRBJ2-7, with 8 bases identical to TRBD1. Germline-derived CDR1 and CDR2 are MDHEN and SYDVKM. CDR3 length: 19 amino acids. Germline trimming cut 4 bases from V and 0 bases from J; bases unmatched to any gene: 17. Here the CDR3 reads CASSSSSGQEDQNSYEQYF. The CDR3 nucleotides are TGTGCCAGCAGTTCCTCCTCGGGACAGGAAGATCAGAACTCCTACGAGCAGTACTTC.

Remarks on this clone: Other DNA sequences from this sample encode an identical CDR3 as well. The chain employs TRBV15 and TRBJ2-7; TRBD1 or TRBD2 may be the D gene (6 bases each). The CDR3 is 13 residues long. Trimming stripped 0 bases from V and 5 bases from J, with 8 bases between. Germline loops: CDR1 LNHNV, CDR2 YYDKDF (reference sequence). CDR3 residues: CATSRDGGDEQYF. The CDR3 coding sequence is TGTGCCACCAGCAGAGACGGGGGCGACGAGCAGTACTTC. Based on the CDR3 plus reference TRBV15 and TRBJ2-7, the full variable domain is DAMVIQNPRYQVTQFGKPVTLSCSQTLNHNVMYWYQQKSSQAPKLLFHYYDKDFNNEADTPDNFQSRRPNTSFCFLDIRSPGLGDTAMYLCATSRDGGDEQYFGPGTRLTVT.

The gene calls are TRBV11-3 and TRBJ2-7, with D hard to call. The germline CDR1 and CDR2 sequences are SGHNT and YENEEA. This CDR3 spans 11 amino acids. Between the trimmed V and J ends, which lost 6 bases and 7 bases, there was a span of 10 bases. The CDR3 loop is CASSPYSEQYF. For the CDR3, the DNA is TGTGCCAGCAGTCCCTACTCGGAGCAGTACTTC. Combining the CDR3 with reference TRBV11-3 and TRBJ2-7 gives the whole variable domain EAGVVQSPRYKIIEKKQPVAFWCNPISGHNTLYWYLQNLGQGPELLIRYENEEAVDDSQLPKDRFSAERLKGVDSTLKIQPAELGDSAVYLCASSPYSEQYFGPGTRLTVT.

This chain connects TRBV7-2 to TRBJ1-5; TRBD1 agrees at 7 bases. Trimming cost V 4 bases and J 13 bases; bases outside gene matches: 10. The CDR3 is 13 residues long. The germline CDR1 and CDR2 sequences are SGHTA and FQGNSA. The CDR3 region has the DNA TGTGCCAGCAGCTCCCGGGACAGCGGGAAACAGCATTTT. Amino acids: CASSSRDSGKQHF.

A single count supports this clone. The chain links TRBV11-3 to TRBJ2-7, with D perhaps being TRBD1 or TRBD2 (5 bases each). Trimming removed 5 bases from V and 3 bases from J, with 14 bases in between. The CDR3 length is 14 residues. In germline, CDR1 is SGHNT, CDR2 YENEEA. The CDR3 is CASSQRDRDYEQYF. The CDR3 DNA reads TGTGCCAGCAGCCAAAGGGACCGAGACTACGAGCAGTACTTC.

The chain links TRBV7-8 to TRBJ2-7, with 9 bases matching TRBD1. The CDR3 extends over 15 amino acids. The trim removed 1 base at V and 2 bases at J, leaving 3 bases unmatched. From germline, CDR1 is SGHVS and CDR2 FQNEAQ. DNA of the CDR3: TGTGCCAGCAGCTTAGGGGACAGGGCTACCTACGAGCAGTACTTC. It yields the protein CASSLGDRATYEQYF. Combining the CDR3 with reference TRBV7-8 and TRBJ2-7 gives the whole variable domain GAGVSQSPRYKVAKRGQDVALRCDPISGHVSLFWYQQALGQGPEFLTYFQNEAQLDKSGLPSDRFFAERPEGSVSTLKIQRTQQEDSAVYLCASSLGDRATYEQYFGPGTRLTVT.

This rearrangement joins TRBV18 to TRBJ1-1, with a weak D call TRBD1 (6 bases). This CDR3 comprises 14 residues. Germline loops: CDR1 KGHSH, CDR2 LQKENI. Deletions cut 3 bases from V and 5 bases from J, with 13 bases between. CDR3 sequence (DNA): TGTGCCAGCTCACCCCGAACAGGGTGGACTGAAGCTTTCTTT. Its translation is CASSPRTGWTEAFF.

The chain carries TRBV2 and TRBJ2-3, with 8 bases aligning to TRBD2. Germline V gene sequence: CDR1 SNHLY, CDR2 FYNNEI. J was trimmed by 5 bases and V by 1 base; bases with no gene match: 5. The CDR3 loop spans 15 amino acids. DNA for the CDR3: TGTGCCAGCAGTGAAGAACTAGCGGCACAAGATACGCAGTATTTT. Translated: CASSEELAAQDTQYF.

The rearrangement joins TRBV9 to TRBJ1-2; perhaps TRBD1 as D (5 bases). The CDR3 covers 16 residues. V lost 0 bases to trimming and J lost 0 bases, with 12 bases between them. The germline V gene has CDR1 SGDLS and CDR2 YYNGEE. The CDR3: CASSVDYRSTNYGYTF. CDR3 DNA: TGTGCCAGCAGCGTAGACTACAGGAGCACTAACTATGGCTACACCTTC.

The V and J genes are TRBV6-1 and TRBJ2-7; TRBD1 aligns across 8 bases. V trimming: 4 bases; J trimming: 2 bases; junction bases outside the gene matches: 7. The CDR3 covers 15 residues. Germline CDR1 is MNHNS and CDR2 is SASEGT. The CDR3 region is CASSVVVDRAYEQYF. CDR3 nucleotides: TGTGCCAGCAGTGTAGTCGTGGACAGGGCCTACGAGCAGTACTTC.

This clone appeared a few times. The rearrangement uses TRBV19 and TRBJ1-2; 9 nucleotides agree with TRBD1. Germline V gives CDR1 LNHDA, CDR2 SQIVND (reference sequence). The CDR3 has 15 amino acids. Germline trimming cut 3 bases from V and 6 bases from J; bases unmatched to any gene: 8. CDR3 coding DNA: TGTGCCAGTAGTATTGGGACAGGGACTTATGATGGCTACACCTTC. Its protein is CASSIGTGTYDGYTF.

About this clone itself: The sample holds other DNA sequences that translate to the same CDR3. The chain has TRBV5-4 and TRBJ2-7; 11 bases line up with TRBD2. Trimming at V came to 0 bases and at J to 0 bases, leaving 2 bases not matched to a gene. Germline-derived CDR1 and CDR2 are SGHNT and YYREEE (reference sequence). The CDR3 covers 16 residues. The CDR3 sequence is CASSLGGTSGSYEQYF. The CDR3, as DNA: TGTGCCAGCAGCTTGGGGGGGACTAGCGGCTCCTACGAGCAGTACTTC.

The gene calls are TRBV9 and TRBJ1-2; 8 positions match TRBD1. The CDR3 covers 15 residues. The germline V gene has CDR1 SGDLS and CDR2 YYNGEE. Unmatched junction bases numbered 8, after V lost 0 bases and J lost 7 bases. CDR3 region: CASSVANQGAGGYTF. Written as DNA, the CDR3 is TGTGCCAGCAGCGTAGCCAATCAGGGGGCAGGTGGCTACACCTTC.

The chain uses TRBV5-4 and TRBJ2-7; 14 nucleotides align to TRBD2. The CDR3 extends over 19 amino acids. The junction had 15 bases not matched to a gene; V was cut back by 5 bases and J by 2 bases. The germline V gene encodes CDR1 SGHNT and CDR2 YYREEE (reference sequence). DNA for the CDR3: TGTGCCAGCAGAGAGAACAAGGGACTAGCGGGAGTAGCCCCCTACGAGCAGTACTTC. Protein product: CASRENKGLAGVAPYEQYF.